The T cell receptor beta chain under discussion was sequenced for a study of blood T cell repertoires in COVID-19. Study-wide context: COVID-19 samples collected from the United States, Italy and Spain covered acute and convalescent phases.

The method was immunoSEQ multiplex PCR; TCRdb's version includes in-frame clones alone and lacks a portion of them. The sample lists about 47,000 clones, about 90% occurring once. This clone was recorded a few times. CDR3 length equals 14 residues. CDR1 is MNHEY and CDR2 is SMNVEV in the germline V gene (reference sequence). Deletions cut 7 bases from V and 9 bases from J, with 19 bases between. V gene TRBV27 combines with J gene TRBJ1-5, with D possibly being TRBD1 (5 bases). Specimen: peripheral blood. The TCR originated in a man in his 70s with active COVID-19. The CDR3 protein is CASMSAGSGGPQHF. The CDR3 coding sequence is TGTGCCAGCATGAGCGCCGGATCGGGGGGGCCCCAGCATTTT.